This T cell receptor beta chain was documented in a study of blood T cell repertoires in COVID-19 (dated by TCRdb to 2018 to 2021). About the study as a whole: Samples covering the acute and convalescent phases of COVID-19 were provided by collaborators in the United States, Italy and Spain. The material from the prospective study consisted of cDNA or gDNA derived from T cells, B-cell-depleted T cells, or PBMCs. Subjects who had been exposed to COVID-19, were actively infected with it, or had recovered from it provided the deeply sampled blood TCRbeta repertoires that made up the dataset. The repertoires were released in a freely available public database meant as a resource for research on the immune response to SARS-CoV-2. Samples were obtained from the ongoing ImmuneRACE study (first 160 participants) and from over 1,000 subjects provided by 6 global collaborators. A de-identified subject ID, COVID-19 status, age in years and sex were almost always included in the sample metadata. Where HLA class I and class II types were available, the types were taken from metadata supplied by the sample provider, not from assay-based typing.

What the work shows at the level of the full study, not this receptor alone: How much clinical and demographic metadata was included differed by source and by participant, and the metadata was provided uncurated.

For this clone: The clone's antigen remains unknown. No base-level quality is on record; no much larger clone is a single base apart.

TCRbeta CDR3 regions were amplified from genomic DNA by means of the immunoSEQ Assay, a bias-controlled multiplex PCR. In the original analysis: Nucleated cell counts per sample were estimated from amplification of reference gene primers within the assay. To quantify the absolute abundance of each unique TCRbeta CDR3 rearrangement, sequence reads were collapsed and filtered. For each sample, productive Simpson clonality was calculated as the square root of Simpson's diversity index across productive rearrangements. TCRdb took over this immuneACCESS table, retaining in-frame rearrangements with V and J assigned. Such tables are incomplete; in checked studies, under half of the missing clones stem from an unresolved V gene, and the remainder is unexplained. The V and J calls and clone size are taken from that table; D and trimming were inferred from the DNA. Across this sample there are roughly 150,000 clones, with approximately 90% seen only once. Roughly 2% of the sample rests with the top ten.

Samples from volunteer blood donors who had recovered from COVID-19 were contributed by a second Seattle source. Each collaborating institution followed its own protocols to collect whole blood in K2EDTA tubes. For TCRbeta analysis, collaborators shipped samples as frozen whole blood, isolated PBMCs, or DNA extracted from either of those sample types. Trimming removed 0 bases from V and 4 bases from J; the gene matches leave 5 bases unexplained. The CDR3 goes from the cysteine to the phenylalanine over 16 residues. The kept DNA is CDR3 alone, 48 bases in frame from the first base. The germline V gene encodes CDR1 LGHDT and CDR2 YNNKEL (reference sequence).

The receptor was derived from a man between 50 and 59 years old who had recovered from COVID-19. The chain employs TRBV3-1 (or the pseudogene TRBV3-2) and TRBJ2-2, with 7 central nucleotides matching TRBD1. The sample was peripheral blood. The nucleotide sequence reads TGTGCCAGCAGCCAAGATGACGGGACAGCCACCGGGGAGCTGTTTTTT. This yields the protein CASSQDDGTATGELFF.